Presented here are 26 T cell receptor beta chains from one specimen sequenced in a study of blood T cell repertoires in COVID-19. Sequencing used immunoSEQ multiplex PCR; TCRdb keeps in-frame clones, though not all of them. The table includes over 250,000 clones, approximately 89% detected once. The sequencing sample was made of peripheral blood. The origin of the receptors is a woman aged 70-85 years with COVID-19, enrolled during active disease.

The chain links TRBV3-1 (or the pseudogene TRBV3-2) to TRBJ2-7; the D gene is possibly TRBD2 (6 bases). The CDR3 sequence is 12 residues long. The V gene's germline CDR1 is LGHDT and CDR2 YNNKEL (reference sequence). The V end was cut by 4 bases, the J end by 7 bases, with 11 bases between. The CDR3, as DNA: TGTGCCAGCAGCCCGATTGGAGGGGAGCAGTACTTC. It codes for CASSPIGGEQYF.

This chain uses TRBV4-1 with TRBJ1-6; D uncertain. The V and J ends lost 1 base and 7 bases respectively, with 8 bases between them. This CDR3 comprises 14 residues. Germline V gene sequence: CDR1 MGHRA, CDR2 YSYEKL. In nucleotides, the CDR3 is TGCGCCAGCAGCCAAGTTTCCAGGAATTCACCCCTCCACTTT. Translating it yields CASSQVSRNSPLHF.

The chain links TRBV12-5 to TRBJ2-3, with TRBD1 matching over 10 bases. Germline values: CDR1 LGHNT, CDR2 FRNRAP. The V and J ends lost 1 base and 7 bases, in that order; junction bases with no gene match: 5. The length of the CDR3 is 15 residues. CDR3 DNA sequence: TGTGCTAGTGGTTTGGGACAGGGGGCGCACCATACGCAGTATTTT. This codes for CASGLGQGAHHTQYF.

The gene calls are TRBV29-1 and TRBJ2-1, with 12 bases lining up with TRBD1. J lost 8 bases, V lost 7 bases, and 3 bases had no gene match. CDR1 is SQVTM, CDR2 ANQGSEA, per germline. The CDR3 sequence is 12 residues long. The CDR3 is CSDGTGGHEQFF. DNA of the CDR3: TGCAGCGACGGGACAGGGGGCCATGAGCAGTTCTTC.

This clone was detected only a few times. The rearrangement uses TRBV19 and TRBJ1-2; unclear D gene. The CDR3 is 12 amino acids. Trimming removed 9 bases at V and 8 bases at J, with 16 bases between. Germline assignment: CDR1 LNHDA and CDR2 SQIVND (reference sequence). This chain's CDR3 is CASGEPRDGYTF. The CDR3, as DNA: TGTGCCAGCGGGGAACCGCGAGACGGCTACACCTTC.

The chain recombines TRBV5-1 with TRBJ1-1; 9 positions match TRBD1. V dropped 4 bases and J dropped 12; count of bases not matched to a gene: 7. The CDR3 has 12 residues. Per the germline V gene, CDR1 is SGHRS and CDR2 is YFSETQ. CDR3 loop: CASSLGQGGSFF. The CDR3 DNA reads as TGCGCCAGCAGCCTGGGACAGGGAGGCTCTTTCTTT. Variable domain in full (rest from reference TRBV5-1 and TRBJ1-1): KAGVTQTPRYLIKTRGQQVTLSCSPISGHRSVSWYQQTPGQGLQFLFEYFSETQRNKGNFPGRFSGRQFSNSRSEMNVSTLELGDSALYLCASSLGQGGSFFGQGTRLTVV.

The V gene is TRBV4-1, the J gene TRBJ1-3, with D maybe TRBD1 (6 bases). The CDR3 is made up of 15 amino acids. Germline V gene lookup returns CDR1 MGHRA and CDR2 YSYEKL. Between the trimmed V and J ends, which lost 3 bases and 8 bases, there was a span of 17 bases. CDR3 sequence (DNA): TGCGCCAGCAGCCACCAGACAGGAGGCGCGGACACCATATATTTT. Amino acid sequence: CASSHQTGGADTIYF.

This clone has a handful of counts. V usage is TRBV6-1 and J usage is TRBJ1-6; D remains unclear. The V gene lost 2 bases and the J gene lost 4 bases, with 6 bases spanning the gap. From germline, CDR1 is MNHNS and CDR2 SASEGT. The CDR3 spans 14 residues. The CDR3 here is CASSEIDYNSPLHF. The CDR3, as DNA: TGTGCCAGCAGTGAAATAGATTATAATTCACCCCTCCACTTT.

V and J are TRBV5-5 and TRBJ1-4; 8 bases agree with TRBD1. Germline-derived CDR1 and CDR2 are SGHKS and YYEKEE (reference sequence). The CDR3 has 15 residues. The V gene end was trimmed by 4 bases and the J gene end by 1 base; junction bases not matched to a gene: 3. DNA of the CDR3: TGTGCCAGCAGCGCGACAGGGGTAACTAATGAAAAACTGTTTTTT. Encoded protein: CASSATGVTNEKLFF. The whole variable domain, filled in from reference TRBV5-5 and TRBJ1-4, reads DAGVTQSPTHLIKTRGQQVTLRCSPISGHKSVSWYQQVLGQGPQFIFQYYEKEERGRGNFPDRFSARQFPNYSSELNVNALLLGDSALYLCASSATGVTNEKLFFGSGTQLSVL.

The rearrangement links TRBV18 to TRBJ2-7; 13 bases are shared with TRBD2. J lost 2 bases, V lost 4 bases, and 5 bases had no gene match. The CDR3 is 16 amino acids. Germline V gene lookup returns CDR1 KGHSH and CDR2 LQKENI. The CDR3 DNA sequence: TGTGCCAGCTCACACCCGGGACTAGCGGGAACCTACGAGCAGTACTTC. Amino acids: CASSHPGLAGTYEQYF.

This chain joins TRBV28 and TRBJ1-3; 8 nucleotides line up with TRBD1. The CDR3 runs to 18 residues. The ends lost 6 bases at V and 0 bases at J; junction bases unmatched: 13. The germline gives CDR1 MDHEN, CDR2 SYDVKM. In DNA, the CDR3 is TGTGCCAGCAGCCCGGGACAGGCGAAACAACCCTCTGGAAACACCATATATTTT. It is translated as CASSPGQAKQPSGNTIYF.

The J gene is TRBJ1-5, the V gene TRBV5-8; 7 bases line up with TRBD1. This CDR3 comprises 14 residues. CDR1 SGHTS and CDR2 YDEGEE come from the germline V gene. V lost 4 bases to trimming and J lost 3 bases; unmatched junction nucleotides: 4. The CDR3 reads CASSVGQPNQPQHF. CDR3 sequence (DNA): TGTGCCAGCAGCGTGGGACAGCCCAATCAGCCCCAGCATTTT.

The V and J genes are TRBV4-1 and TRBJ1-2; the match to TRBD1 covers 7 bases. The J segment lost 5 bases and the V segment lost 0 bases, leaving 9 bases of the junction unmatched. This CDR3 spans 16 amino acids. Germline V gives CDR1 MGHRA, CDR2 YSYEKL. This CDR3 is CASSQEERGRQYGYTF. Here the CDR3 DNA reads TGCGCCAGCAGCCAAGAAGAAAGGGGGCGCCAATATGGCTACACCTTC.

CDR3 bases: TGTGCTAGTGTAGATTTGAACACTGAAGCTTTCTTT. Translated, it gives CASVDLNTEAFF. The chain carries TRBV12-5 and TRBJ1-1; D call uncertain. This CDR3 contains 12 residues. Trimming took off 7 bases at V and 0 bases at J, with 6 bases between the two ends. Per the germline V gene, CDR1 is LGHNT and CDR2 is FRNRAP.

The rearrangement joins TRBV10-3 to TRBJ1-2, with D perhaps TRBD1 (5 bases). Germline lookup yields CDR1 ENHRY and CDR2 SYGVKD. The CDR3 has 13 amino acids. Trimming stripped 4 bases from V and 8 bases from J, with 14 bases between. The CDR3 DNA reads TGTGCCATCAGTGGAGGGGAGGGACGGGGCTACACCTTC. This translates into CAISGGEGRGYTF.

The chain is built from TRBV3-1 (or the pseudogene TRBV3-2) and TRBJ1-3, with 11 bases identical to TRBD1. The CDR3 runs to 17 residues. Unmatched junction bases numbered 8, after V lost 1 base and J lost 6 bases. The germline V gene has CDR1 LGHDT and CDR2 YNNKEL (reference sequence). In nucleotides, the CDR3 is TGTGCCAGCAGCCAAGGGACAGGGGGCGCAGGTGTAAACACCATATATTTT. This gives the protein CASSQGTGGAGVNTIYF.

The chain carries TRBV5-4 and TRBJ2-2, with 7 nucleotides matching TRBD2. Germline V CDR1 and CDR2: SGHNT, YYREEE (reference sequence). This CDR3 contains 16 residues. V lost 0 bases to trimming and J lost 7 bases; unmatched junction nucleotides: 9. The CDR3 here is CASSLEVARGVGELFF. CDR3 in DNA: TGTGCCAGCAGCTTGGAGGTTGCTCGGGGGGTCGGGGAGCTGTTTTTT.

As DNA, the CDR3 is TGTGCCAGCAGTGAATCCATCAATCAGCCCCAGCATTTT. Translation: CASSESINQPQHF. The chain combines TRBV2 with TRBJ1-5, with D hard to call. With 2 bases removed from V and 3 bases from J, the gap between germline ends came to 5 bases. This CDR3 comprises 13 residues. Germline-derived CDR1 and CDR2 are SNHLY and FYNNEI.

In this sample, this clone turned up once. The CDR3 sequence is CASAWREGLYEQYF. The CDR3 bases are TGTGCCAGCGCGTGGCGGGAGGGCCTCTACGAGCAGTACTTC. The chain combines TRBV27 with TRBJ2-7; 9 bases line up with TRBD2. The CDR3 is 14 amino acids. The germline V gene has CDR1 MNHEY and CDR2 SMNVEV (reference sequence). V gave up 8 bases and J gave up 3 bases; unmatched junction bases: 8.

The chain joins TRBV28 to TRBJ1-1; D remains ambiguous. Trimming stripped 7 bases from V and 0 bases from J, with 15 bases between. The CDR3 is 15 residues long. Germline CDR1 reads MDHEN; CDR2 reads SYDVKM. CDR3 loop: CASTEWSDMNTEAFF. CDR3 coding DNA: TGTGCCAGCACCGAATGGTCCGACATGAACACTGAAGCTTTCTTT.

This rearrangement joins TRBV5-4 to TRBJ2-5; D is unclear. CDR1 is SGHNT, CDR2 YYREEE, per germline (reference sequence). The CDR3 is 13 residues long. Trimming left V 5 bases short and J 1 base short, with 9 bases between. The CDR3 spells CASSKTTQETQYF. CDR3 in DNA: TGTGCCAGCAGTAAGACAACCCAAGAGACCCAGTACTTC.

The rearrangement links TRBV6-6 to TRBJ2-7, with TRBD1 matching over 9 bases. V gave up 0 bases and J gave up 5 bases; unmatched junction bases: 8. The CDR3 consists of 16 residues. CDR1 and CDR2 (germline): MNHNY, SVGAGI (reference sequence). CDR3 residues: CASSYSFGQGFHEQYF. CDR3 bases: TGTGCCAGCAGTTACTCCTTCGGACAGGGGTTCCACGAGCAGTACTTC.

The chain couples TRBV5-4 to TRBJ2-1; 8 bases line up with TRBD1. J gave up 6 bases and V 0 bases, and 8 bases lay outside the gene matches. Germline loops: CDR1 SGHNT, CDR2 YYREEE (reference sequence). There are 16 residues in the CDR3. The CDR3 reads CASSLGGQGRINEQFF. The CDR3 DNA reads as TGTGCCAGCAGCTTGGGTGGACAGGGAAGGATCAATGAGCAGTTCTTC.

The chain carries TRBV9 and TRBJ1-4, with D unclear. Germline CDR1 and CDR2: SGDLS and YYNGEE. V was pared by 0 bases and J by 4 bases, with 13 bases between. The CDR3 runs 16 residues. CDR3: CASSVAGPAHNEKLFF. The CDR3 DNA reads TGTGCCAGCAGCGTAGCTGGGCCGGCGCATAATGAAAAACTGTTTTTT.

The chain is built from TRBV9 and TRBJ1-6, with D hard to call. V was trimmed by 1 base and J by 4 bases, leaving 6 bases between them. Germline CDR1 and CDR2: SGDLS and YYNGEE. The CDR3 is 14 amino acids. The CDR3 reads CASSVQVYNSPLHF. DNA for the CDR3: TGTGCCAGCAGCGTACAGGTGTATAATTCACCCCTCCACTTT.

The chain uses TRBV5-5 and TRBJ2-5, with 7 positions matching TRBD1. The CDR3 consists of 14 residues. Per the germline V gene, CDR1 is SGHKS and CDR2 is YYEKEE (reference sequence). J lost 2 bases, V lost 4 bases, and 5 bases had no gene match. Here the CDR3 reads CASSRDSFQETQYF. The DNA for the CDR3 is TGTGCCAGCAGCAGGGACAGCTTTCAAGAGACCCAGTACTTC.